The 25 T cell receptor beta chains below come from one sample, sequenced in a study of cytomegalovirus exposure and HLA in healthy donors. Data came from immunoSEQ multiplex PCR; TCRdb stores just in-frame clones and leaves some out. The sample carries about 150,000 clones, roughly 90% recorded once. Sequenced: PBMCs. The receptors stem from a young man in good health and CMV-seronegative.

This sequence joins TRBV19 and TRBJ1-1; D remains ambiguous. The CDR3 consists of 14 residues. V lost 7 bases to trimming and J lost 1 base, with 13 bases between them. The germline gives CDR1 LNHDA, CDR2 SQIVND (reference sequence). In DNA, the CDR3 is TGTGCCAGTACATCCCATGCAGGGAACACTGAAGCTTTCTTT. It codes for CASTSHAGNTEAFF.

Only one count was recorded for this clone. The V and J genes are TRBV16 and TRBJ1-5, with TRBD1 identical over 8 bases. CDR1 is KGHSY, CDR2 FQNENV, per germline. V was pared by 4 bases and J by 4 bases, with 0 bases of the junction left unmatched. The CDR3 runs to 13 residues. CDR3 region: CASSRTGNQPQHF. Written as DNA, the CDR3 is TGTGCCAGCAGCCGGACAGGGAATCAGCCCCAGCATTTT.

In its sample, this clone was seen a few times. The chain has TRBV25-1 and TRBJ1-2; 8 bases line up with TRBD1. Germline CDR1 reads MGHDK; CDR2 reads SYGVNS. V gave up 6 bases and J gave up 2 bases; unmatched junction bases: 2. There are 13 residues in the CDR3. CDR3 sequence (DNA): TGTGCCAGCAGGGGACAGGCGAACTATGGCTACACCTTC. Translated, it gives CASRGQANYGYTF.

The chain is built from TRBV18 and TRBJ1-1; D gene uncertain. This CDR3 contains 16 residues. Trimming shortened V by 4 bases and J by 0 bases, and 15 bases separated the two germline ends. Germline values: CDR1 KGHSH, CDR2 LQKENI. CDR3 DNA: TGTGCCAGCTCACGCTTCTCGGCCACTATGAACACTGAAGCTTTCTTT. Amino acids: CASSRFSATMNTEAFF.

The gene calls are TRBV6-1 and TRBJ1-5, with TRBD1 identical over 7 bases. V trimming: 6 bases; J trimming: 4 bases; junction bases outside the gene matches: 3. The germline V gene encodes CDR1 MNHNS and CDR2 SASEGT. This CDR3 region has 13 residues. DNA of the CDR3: TGTGCCAGCAGGAGGGACAGTAATCAGCCCCAGCATTTT. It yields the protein CASRRDSNQPQHF.

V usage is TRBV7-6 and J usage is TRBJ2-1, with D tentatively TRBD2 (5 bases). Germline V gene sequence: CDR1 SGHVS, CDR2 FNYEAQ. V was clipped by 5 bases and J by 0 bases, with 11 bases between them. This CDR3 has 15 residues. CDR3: CASSLVGSSYNEQFF. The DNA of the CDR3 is TGTGCCAGCAGCCTGGTGGGGAGCTCCTACAATGAGCAGTTCTTC. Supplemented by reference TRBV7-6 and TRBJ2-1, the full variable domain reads GAGVSQSPRYKVTKRGQDVALRCDPISGHVSLYWYRQALGQGPEFLTYFNYEAQQDKSGLPNDRFSAERPEGSISTLTIQRTEQRDSAMYRCASSLVGSSYNEQFFGPGTRLTVL.

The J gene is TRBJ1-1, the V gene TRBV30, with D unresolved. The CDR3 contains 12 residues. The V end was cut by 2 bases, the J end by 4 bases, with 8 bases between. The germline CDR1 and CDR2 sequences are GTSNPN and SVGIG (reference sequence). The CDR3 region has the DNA TGTGCCTGGAGTCAACAGAGCACTGAAGCTTTCTTT. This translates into CAWSQQSTEAFF.

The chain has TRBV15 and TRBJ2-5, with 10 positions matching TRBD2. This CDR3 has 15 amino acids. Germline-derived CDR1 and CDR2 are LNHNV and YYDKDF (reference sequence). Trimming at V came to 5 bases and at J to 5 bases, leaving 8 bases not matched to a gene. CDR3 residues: CATSPSGSLMETQYF. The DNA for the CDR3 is TGTGCCACCAGCCCTAGCGGGAGCCTGATGGAGACCCAGTACTTC.

CDR3 sequence: CSAGGYQPQHF. In DNA, the CDR3 is TGCAGTGCTGGGGGGTATCAGCCCCAGCATTTT. The chain combines TRBV20-1 with TRBJ1-5; possibly TRBD1 for D (5 bases). The CDR3 has 11 amino acids. Germline V lookup: CDR1 DFQATT, CDR2 SNEGSKA (reference sequence). V shed 5 bases and J shed 5 bases, with 7 bases lying between them.

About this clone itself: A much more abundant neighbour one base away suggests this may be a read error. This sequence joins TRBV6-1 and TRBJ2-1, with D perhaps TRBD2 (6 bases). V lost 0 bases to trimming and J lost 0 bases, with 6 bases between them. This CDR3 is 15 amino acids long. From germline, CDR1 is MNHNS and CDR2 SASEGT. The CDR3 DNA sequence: TGTGCCAGCAGTGAAGCGGGGGGCTCCTACAATGAGCAGTTCTTC. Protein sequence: CASSEAGGSYNEQFF.

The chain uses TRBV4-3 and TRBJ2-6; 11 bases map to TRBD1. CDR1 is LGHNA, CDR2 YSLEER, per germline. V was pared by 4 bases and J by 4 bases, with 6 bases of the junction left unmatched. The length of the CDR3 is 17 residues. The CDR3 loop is CASSLGQGAQGANVLTF. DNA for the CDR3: TGCGCCAGCAGCCTCGGACAGGGGGCGCAAGGGGCCAACGTCCTGACTTTC.

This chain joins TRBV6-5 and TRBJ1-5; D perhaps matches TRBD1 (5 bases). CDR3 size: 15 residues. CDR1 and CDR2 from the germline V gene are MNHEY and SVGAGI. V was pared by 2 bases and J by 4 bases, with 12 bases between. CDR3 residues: CASSYVGGINQPQHF. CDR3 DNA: TGTGCCAGCAGTTACGTGGGGGGAATTAATCAGCCCCAGCATTTT.

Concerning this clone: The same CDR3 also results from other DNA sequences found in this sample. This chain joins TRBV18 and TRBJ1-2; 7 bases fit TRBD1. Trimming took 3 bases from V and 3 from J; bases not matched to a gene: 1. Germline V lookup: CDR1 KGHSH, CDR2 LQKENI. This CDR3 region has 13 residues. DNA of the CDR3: TGTGCCAGCTCACCCGGGACAGACTATGGCTACACCTTC. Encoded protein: CASSPGTDYGYTF.

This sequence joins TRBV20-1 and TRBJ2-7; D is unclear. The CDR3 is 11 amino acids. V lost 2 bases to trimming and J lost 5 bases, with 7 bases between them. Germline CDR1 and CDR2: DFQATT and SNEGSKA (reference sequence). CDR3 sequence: CSARSGDEQYF. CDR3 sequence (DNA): TGCAGTGCTAGATCAGGTGACGAGCAGTACTTC.

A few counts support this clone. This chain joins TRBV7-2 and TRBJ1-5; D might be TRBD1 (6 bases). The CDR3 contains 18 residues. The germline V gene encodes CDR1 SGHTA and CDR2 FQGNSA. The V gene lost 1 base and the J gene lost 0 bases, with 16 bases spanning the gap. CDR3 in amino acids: CASSLEQGGGYSNQPQHF. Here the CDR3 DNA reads TGTGCCAGCAGCTTAGAGCAGGGAGGGGGTTATAGCAATCAGCCCCAGCATTTT.

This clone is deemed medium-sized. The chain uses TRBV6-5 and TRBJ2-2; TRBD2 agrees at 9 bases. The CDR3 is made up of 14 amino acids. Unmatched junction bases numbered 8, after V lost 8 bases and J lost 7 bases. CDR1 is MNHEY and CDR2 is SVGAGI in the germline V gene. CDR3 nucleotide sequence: TGTGCCAGCGGGACTAGCTTGTGGGGCGGGGAGCTGTTTTTT. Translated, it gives CASGTSLWGGELFF.

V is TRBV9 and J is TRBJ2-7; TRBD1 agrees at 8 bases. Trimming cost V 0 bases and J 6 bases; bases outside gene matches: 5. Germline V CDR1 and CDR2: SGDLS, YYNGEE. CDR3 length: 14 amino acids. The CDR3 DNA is TGTGCCAGCAGCGTAGGGACAGGGTTGGGCGAGCAGTACTTC. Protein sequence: CASSVGTGLGEQYF.

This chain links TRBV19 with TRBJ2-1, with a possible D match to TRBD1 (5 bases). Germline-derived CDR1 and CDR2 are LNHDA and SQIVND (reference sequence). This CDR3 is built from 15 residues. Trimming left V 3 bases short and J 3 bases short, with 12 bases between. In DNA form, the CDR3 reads TGTGCCAGTAGTATGCTGCCAAGGGGCTACAATGAGCAGTTCTTC. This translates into CASSMLPRGYNEQFF.

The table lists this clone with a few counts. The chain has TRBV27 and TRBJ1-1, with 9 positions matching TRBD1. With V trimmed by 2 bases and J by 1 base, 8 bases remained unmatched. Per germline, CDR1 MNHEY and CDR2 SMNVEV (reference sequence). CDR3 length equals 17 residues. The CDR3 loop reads CASSLGGTGRRNTEAFF. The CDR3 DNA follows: TGTGCCAGCAGTTTAGGCGGGACAGGGAGGAGGAACACTGAAGCTTTCTTT.

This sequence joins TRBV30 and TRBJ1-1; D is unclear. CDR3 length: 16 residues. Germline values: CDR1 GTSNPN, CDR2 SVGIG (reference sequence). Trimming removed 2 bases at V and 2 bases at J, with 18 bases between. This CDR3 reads CAWSYYRASLNTEAFF. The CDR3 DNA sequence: TGTGCCTGGAGTTATTATCGGGCTAGCCTCAACACTGAAGCTTTCTTT.

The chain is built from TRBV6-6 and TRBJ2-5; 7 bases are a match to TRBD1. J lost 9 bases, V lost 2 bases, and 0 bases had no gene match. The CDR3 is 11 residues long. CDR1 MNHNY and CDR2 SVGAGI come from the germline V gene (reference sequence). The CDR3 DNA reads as TGTGCCAGCAGTTACCAGGGGGCCCAGTACTTC. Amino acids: CASSYQGAQYF.

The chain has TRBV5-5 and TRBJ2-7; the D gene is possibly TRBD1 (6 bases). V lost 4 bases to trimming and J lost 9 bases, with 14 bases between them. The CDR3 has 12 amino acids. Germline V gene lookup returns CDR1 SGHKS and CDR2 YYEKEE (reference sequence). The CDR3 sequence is CASSRAGDMQYV. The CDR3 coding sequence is TGTGCCAGCAGCAGAGCTGGGGACATGCAGTACGTC.

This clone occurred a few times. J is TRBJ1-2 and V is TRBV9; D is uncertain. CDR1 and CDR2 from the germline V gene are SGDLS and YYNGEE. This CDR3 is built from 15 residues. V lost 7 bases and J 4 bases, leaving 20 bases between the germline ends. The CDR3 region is CASSDGRAPLYGYTF. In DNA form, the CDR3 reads TGTGCCAGCTCCGATGGGCGGGCCCCCCTCTATGGCTACACCTTC.

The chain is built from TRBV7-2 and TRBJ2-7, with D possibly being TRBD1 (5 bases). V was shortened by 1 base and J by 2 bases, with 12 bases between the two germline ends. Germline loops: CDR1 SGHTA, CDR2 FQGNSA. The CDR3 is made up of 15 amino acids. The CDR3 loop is CASSLVQGSTYEQYV. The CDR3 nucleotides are TGTGCCAGCAGCTTAGTGCAGGGAAGTACCTACGAGCAGTACGTC.

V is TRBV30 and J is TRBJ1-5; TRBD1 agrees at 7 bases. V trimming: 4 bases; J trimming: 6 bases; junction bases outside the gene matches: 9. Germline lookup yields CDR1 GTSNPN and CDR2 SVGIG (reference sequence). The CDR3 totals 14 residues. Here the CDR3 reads CAWNDDRVSQPQHF. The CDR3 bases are TGTGCCTGGAACGACGACAGGGTTTCTCAGCCCCAGCATTTT.